One and the same sample provided the 26 T cell receptor beta chains below, sequenced in a study of beta chain features in type 1 diabetes. The study's findings and limits: Type 1 diabetes patients showed a moderate but significant shortening of TCRB CDR3s in all four CD4+ subsets.

Reverse transcription of all isolated RNA meant that expressed TCRB transcripts were sequenced. Data came from immunoSEQ multiplex PCR; TCRdb stores just in-frame clones and leaves some out. Among a few hundred thousand clones listed, about 13% were seen once. The antigens these receptors bind are not known. The specimen was naive CD4+ T cells from blood. The receptors come from a woman aged 18-29 years with type 1 diabetes.

This clone was seen a few times. This chain uses TRBV18 with TRBJ2-1, with TRBD2 matching over 9 bases. The CDR3 extends over 16 amino acids. V gave up 0 bases and J gave up 10 bases; unmatched junction bases: 10. In germline, CDR1 is KGHSH, CDR2 LQKENI. CDR3 DNA: TGTGCCAGCTCACCACCGGCTAGCGGGGTCAAAGGGGAGCAGTTCTTC. Its translation: CASSPPASGVKGEQFF.

V and J are TRBV4-3 and TRBJ1-1; TRBD1 aligns across 8 bases. Germline V gene data show CDR1 as LGHNA and CDR2 as YSLEER. Trimming at V came to 4 bases and at J to 1 base, leaving 8 bases not matched to a gene. The CDR3 totals 16 residues. CDR3 region: CASSRHAGTGNTEAFF. The CDR3 DNA is TGCGCCAGCAGCCGCCACGCCGGGACAGGGAACACTGAAGCTTTCTTT.

This clone was found a few times. The chain has TRBV10-3 and TRBJ1-5; possible D gene TRBD1, 5 bases. Deletions cut 5 bases from V and 7 bases from J, with 15 bases between. CDR3 size: 14 residues. Per germline, CDR1 ENHRY and CDR2 SYGVKD. CDR3 sequence (DNA): TGTGCCATCAGTCCGGGACTCATCGGGCAGCCCCAGCATTTT. Protein: CAISPGLIGQPQHF.

A few counts support this clone. V usage is TRBV10-3 and J usage is TRBJ2-1, with no clear D. This CDR3 comprises 12 residues. V lost 6 bases to trimming and J lost 8 bases, with 11 bases between them. The V gene's germline CDR1 is ENHRY and CDR2 SYGVKD. The CDR3 is CAISLLDDEQFF. DNA of the CDR3: TGTGCCATCAGCCTTCTAGACGATGAGCAGTTCTTC.

This clone was recorded a few times. The chain has TRBV12-5 and TRBJ2-1; 8 bases map to TRBD1. With V trimmed by 4 bases and J by 4 bases, 9 bases remained unmatched. The germline gives CDR1 LGHNT, CDR2 FRNRAP. The CDR3 spans 16 residues. The CDR3 sequence: CASGSRGRGPYNEQFF. The CDR3 DNA is TGTGCTAGTGGTTCCAGGGGGCGGGGCCCTTACAATGAGCAGTTCTTC.

The chain recombines TRBV28 with TRBJ1-4; weak D call: TRBD1 (6 bases). Germline V gene data show CDR1 as MDHEN and CDR2 as SYDVKM. Trimming removed 7 bases from V and 3 bases from J, with 9 bases in between. The CDR3 totals 13 residues. The CDR3 DNA follows: TGTGCCAGCACGACAGGTCCTAATGAAAAACTGTTTTTT. Protein product: CASTTGPNEKLFF.

The chain combines TRBV7-3 with TRBJ2-3; 11 nucleotides align to TRBD2. The CDR3 has 16 amino acids. With V trimmed by 5 bases and J by 4 bases, 8 bases remained unmatched. The germline gives CDR1 SGHTA, CDR2 FQGTGA. CDR3 amino acids: CASSTNSGRAADTQYF. The CDR3 DNA reads TGTGCCAGCAGCACTAATAGCGGGAGGGCCGCAGATACGCAGTATTTT.

This clone was counted only a few times. The gene calls are TRBV7-9 and TRBJ1-2; perhaps TRBD1 as D (5 bases). Trimming left V 5 bases short and J 7 bases short, with 20 bases between. CDR1 and CDR2 from the germline V gene are SEHNR and FQNEAQ (reference sequence). The CDR3 sequence is 15 residues long. The CDR3 bases are TGTGCCAGCAGCCTCGATGGAGGGACGGCGGCTGGCTACACCTTC. Protein sequence: CASSLDGGTAAGYTF.

On this clone: The same CDR3 also results from other DNA sequences found in this sample. The chain links TRBV28 to TRBJ2-7, with D unresolved. The length of the CDR3 is 11 residues. Trimming shortened V by 1 base and J by 7 bases, and 5 bases separated the two germline ends. The germline CDR1 and CDR2 sequences are MDHEN and SYDVKM. The CDR3 nucleotides read TGTGCCAGCAGTTTATCTCGTGAGCAGTACTTC. Its translation is CASSLSREQYF.

This clone was detected a few times. The V call is TRBV18, the J call TRBJ1-1; 8 bases line up with TRBD1. This CDR3 is built from 14 residues. Germline-derived CDR1 and CDR2 are KGHSH and LQKENI. Trimming cost V 6 bases and J 3 bases; bases outside gene matches: 6. As DNA, the CDR3 is TGTGCCAGCTCTCTCCAGGGGGCCGACACTGAAGCTTTCTTT. This encodes CASSLQGADTEAFF.

The V call is TRBV7-2, the J call TRBJ2-5; 8 bases align to TRBD1. V dropped 5 bases and J dropped 1; count of bases not matched to a gene: 9. Germline V gene sequence: CDR1 SGHTA, CDR2 FQGNSA. The CDR3 has 16 residues. CDR3 DNA sequence: TGTGCCAGCAGCCCCGGACAGGGAAGTCCCCAAGAGACCCAGTACTTC. Translated, it gives CASSPGQGSPQETQYF.

The sample holds a few counts of this clone. J is TRBJ2-5 and V is TRBV5-4; the match to TRBD2 covers 11 bases. Germline values: CDR1 SGHNT, CDR2 YYREEE (reference sequence). There are 15 residues in the CDR3. V was clipped by 4 bases and J by 5 bases; unmatched bases: 7. CDR3 coding DNA: TGTGCCAGCAGCATGCGACTAGCGGGAAGGGAGACCCAGTACTTC. As protein: CASSMRLAGRETQYF.

A few counts support this clone. The chain is built from TRBV7-8 and TRBJ1-5; D uncertain. This CDR3 region has 15 residues. V was pared by 5 bases and J by 4 bases, with 15 bases between. CDR1 is SGHVS and CDR2 is FQNEAQ in the germline V gene. The CDR3 protein is CASSPERAVNQPQHF. The CDR3 DNA reads as TGTGCCAGCAGCCCGGAGAGGGCGGTGAATCAGCCCCAGCATTTT.

This clone appeared a few times. The V and J genes are TRBV5-1 and TRBJ1-3, with 8 positions matching TRBD1. V lost 0 bases to trimming and J lost 0 bases; unmatched junction nucleotides: 5. The CDR3 is made up of 17 amino acids. CDR1 is SGHRS and CDR2 is YFSETQ in the germline V gene. CDR3: CASSLEGQANSGNTIYF. The DNA of the CDR3 is TGCGCCAGCAGCTTGGAGGGACAGGCAAACTCTGGAAACACCATATATTTT.

This chain uses TRBV11-3 with TRBJ2-5; TRBD2 matches at 13 bases. This CDR3 has 16 residues. Germline V gene sequence: CDR1 SGHNT, CDR2 YENEEA. The ends lost 5 bases at V and 4 bases at J; junction bases unmatched: 7. The CDR3: CASSPGLAGWGETQYF. CDR3 nucleotide sequence: TGTGCCAGCAGCCCGGGACTAGCGGGATGGGGAGAGACCCAGTACTTC.

The V gene is TRBV5-1, the J gene TRBJ2-3; no clear D gene. The CDR3 runs to 14 residues. Trimming stripped 7 bases from V and 1 base from J, with 13 bases between. The V gene's germline CDR1 is SGHRS and CDR2 YFSETQ. The CDR3 region has the DNA TGCGCCAGCGTCCCGTTTGCGGGCACAGATACGCAGTATTTT. Its translation is CASVPFAGTDTQYF.

J is TRBJ1-4 and V is TRBV28, with 7 bases aligning to TRBD1. The CDR3 contains 15 residues. The junction had 8 bases not matched to a gene; V was cut back by 3 bases and J by 7 bases. From germline, CDR1 is MDHEN and CDR2 SYDVKM. The CDR3 DNA follows: TGTGCCAGCAGTTTTGGTGAGGACAGGTTTGAAAAACTGTTTTTT. This gives the protein CASSFGEDRFEKLFF. Full variable domain (remainder filled in from reference TRBV28 and TRBJ1-4): DVKVTQSSRYLVKRTGEKVFLECVQDMDHENMFWYRQDPGLGLRLIYFSYDVKMKEKGDIPEGYSVSREKKERFSLILESASTNQTSMYLCASSFGEDRFEKLFFGSGTQLSVL.

This clone came up a few times. The gene calls are TRBV28 and TRBJ2-5; 7 bases line up with TRBD2. The CDR3 has 14 amino acids. CDR1 and CDR2 (germline): MDHEN, SYDVKM. V shed 5 bases and J 8 bases; nucleotides not matched to a gene: 11. The chain's CDR3 is CASSPLGTKGTQYF. DNA for the CDR3: TGTGCCAGCAGTCCCTTAGGGACTAAGGGAACCCAGTACTTC.

The chain recombines TRBV30 with TRBJ1-2; TRBD1 matches at 8 bases. J lost 3 bases, V lost 0 bases, and 0 bases had no gene match. The CDR3 spans 13 residues. Germline lookup yields CDR1 GTSNPN and CDR2 SVGIG (reference sequence). The CDR3 region is CAWSVQGDYGYTF. CDR3 DNA: TGTGCCTGGAGTGTACAGGGGGACTATGGCTACACCTTC.

The V gene is TRBV7-2, the J gene TRBJ2-1; a weak D match, TRBD2 (6 bases). The CDR3 is 15 amino acids. Germline assignment: CDR1 SGHTA and CDR2 FQGNSA. Trimming cost V 3 bases and J 2 bases, with 11 bases left between them. CDR3 sequence (DNA): TGTGCCAGCAGCTTTTGGGAGGCCCCCTACAATGAGCAGTTCTTC. This codes for CASSFWEAPYNEQFF.

This clone was seen only a few times. V gene TRBV5-4 combines with J gene TRBJ2-2; a weak D match, TRBD2 (5 bases). Germline CDR1 is SGHNT and CDR2 is YYREEE (reference sequence). With 4 bases removed from V and 2 bases from J, the gap between germline ends came to 15 bases. The CDR3 has 16 amino acids. CDR3 bases: TGTGCCAGCAGCCCACTCGGAGGCCCAAACACCGGGGAGCTGTTTTTT. Translating gives CASSPLGGPNTGELFF.

This clone was observed a few times. The chain links TRBV5-1 to TRBJ2-7, with TRBD2 matching 9 bases. The V gene's germline CDR1 is SGHRS and CDR2 YFSETQ. The CDR3 has 13 residues. V lost 0 bases and J lost 5; bases outside the gene matches: 0. CDR3 protein: CASSLGTSDEQYF. The CDR3, as DNA: TGCGCCAGCAGCTTGGGGACTAGCGACGAGCAGTACTTC.

The chain is built from TRBV5-1 and TRBJ2-1; TRBD2 might be the D (6 bases). The CDR3 sequence is 15 residues long. Germline lookup yields CDR1 SGHRS and CDR2 YFSETQ. Trimming removed 4 bases from V and 0 bases from J, with 11 bases in between. CDR3 amino acids: CASSPEGSSYNEQFF. CDR3 coding DNA: TGCGCCAGCAGCCCGGAGGGTTCCTCCTACAATGAGCAGTTCTTC. Full variable domain (rest looked up from reference TRBV5-1 and TRBJ2-1): KAGVTQTPRYLIKTRGQQVTLSCSPISGHRSVSWYQQTPGQGLQFLFEYFSETQRNKGNFPGRFSGRQFSNSRSEMNVSTLELGDSALYLCASSPEGSSYNEQFFGPGTRLTVL.

This clone occurred a few times. This chain joins TRBV30 and TRBJ2-1; D perhaps matches TRBD1 (6 bases). Trimming took 4 bases from V and 2 from J, leaving 12 bases between them. Germline V gives CDR1 GTSNPN, CDR2 SVGIG (reference sequence). The CDR3 sequence is 14 residues long. CDR3 region: CAWNNGGPYNEQFF. The DNA for the CDR3 is TGTGCCTGGAACAATGGGGGCCCCTACAATGAGCAGTTCTTC. Based on the CDR3 plus reference TRBV30 and TRBJ2-1, the full variable domain is SQTIHQWPATLVQPVGSPLSLECTVEGTSNPNLYWYRQAAGRGLQLLFYSVGIGQISSEVPQNLSASRPQDRQFILSSKKLLLSDSGFYLCAWNNGGPYNEQFFGPGTRLTVL.

The rearrangement joins TRBV27 to TRBJ2-7, with TRBD2 identical over 13 bases. CDR3 length equals 16 residues. J lost 9 bases, V lost 4 bases, and 12 bases had no gene match. CDR1 is MNHEY and CDR2 is SMNVEV in the germline V gene (reference sequence). CDR3 region: CASSSWTSGSNLAQYF. The CDR3 DNA sequence: TGTGCCAGCAGTTCTTGGACTAGCGGGAGTAATTTGGCGCAGTACTTC.

This chain links TRBV7-9 with TRBJ2-5; perhaps TRBD2 as D (5 bases). The CDR3 extends over 17 amino acids. Between the trimmed V and J ends, which lost 3 bases and 1 base, there was a span of 18 bases. Looked up from germline, CDR1 is SEHNR and CDR2 is FQNEAQ (reference sequence). The CDR3 here is CASSFQIAGEGQETQYF. CDR3 bases: TGTGCCAGCAGCTTTCAGATTGCGGGTGAGGGCCAAGAGACCCAGTACTTC.